This T cell receptor beta chain appears in the sequencing data of a study of T cells in Graves' hyperthyroidism and ophthalmopathy (dated by TCRdb to between 2018 and 2021). For the wider study: Peripheral blood was collected at initial diagnosis, before any treatment. The 100 or so discovery patients were randomly split 7:3 into training and test sets. Prospective prediction of ophthalmopathy was tested in an independent validation cohort of 18 to 20 hyperthyroidism patients and 17 patients who later progressed to ophthalmopathy. The paper reports TCR Vbeta CDR3 sequencing of 140 or so peripheral blood samples: around 45 ophthalmopathy, about 75 hyperthyroidism and some 17 progressor patients. To identify TCR V-J signatures that set the groups apart, the researchers used a discovery cohort of 100 patients, made up of roughly 40 with Graves' ophthalmopathy and 57 with stable Graves' hyperthyroidism. The study also compared thyroid tissue and blood T-cell repertoires from five or six Graves' hyperthyroidism patients. After sampling, hyperthyroidism patients received methimazole starting at 30 mg daily, and ophthalmopathy patients received high-dose intravenous methylprednisolone. The paper as a whole reports these results and caveats: No statistical method was used to fix the sample size in advance, and group allocation was not hidden from the investigators. Blood samples also contained most of the expanded thyroid clonotypes (frequency above 0.001), which suggests that blood repertoires may reflect thyroid immune responses. In validation, the model predicted progression to ophthalmopathy with roughly 70% sensitivity and roughly 75% specificity, a median of about 6.7 months before onset. Ophthalmopathy was separated from stable hyperthyroidism by a 13 V-J signature model, with over 85% sensitivity and roughly 84% specificity obtained in cross-validation and 80%/75% obtained in testing.

Measured from the cysteine to the phenylalanine, the CDR3 is 13 residues long. This entry keeps only the CDR3 DNA: 39 bases, framed from base 1. V has 8 bases trimmed and J has 4 bases trimmed; junction bases matching no gene number 2. The germline V gene specifies ENHRY as CDR1 and SYGVKD as CDR2. In regard to this clonotype: Its antigen specificity is not known. A read error may be the cause here, since a much bigger clone is one base away.

Stable Graves' hyperthyroidism was defined as no progression to ophthalmopathy during 18 months of follow-up. Hyperthyroidism patients were aged 18 to 65 years and newly diagnosed, with disease duration of less than 2 months. Exclusion was applied to patients with uncontrolled infections, other autoimmune diseases, pregnancy or lactation. Diagnoses were established on the basis of clinical symptoms, serum thyroxine and TRAb, thyroid ultrasound, and orbital computed tomography. PBMCs were isolated from 7.5 to 10 ml of fresh peripheral blood by Ficoll-Paque density gradient centrifugation. Total RNA was extracted with Trizol reagent, and quality was checked on an Agilent 2100 Bioanalyzer. Amplification of TCR beta CDR3 regions was carried out from RNA transcripts. The first round of RT-PCR for the TCR CDR3 was performed with the HTBI primer set and the Qiagen OneStep RT-PCR kit. The libraries were constructed in a second round of multiplex PCR and then size-selected and purified. Paired-end sequencing of the libraries was performed with 100 bp reads on an Illumina HiSeq2000. On the authors' methods: Raw data were processed with SOAPnuke, discarding reads with adapters, uncalled bases, mean Phred below 15, or no exact constant-primer or identifier match. COPE v1.2.5 was used to merge the high-quality paired reads, and each unique nucleotide sequence was defined as a clonotype. MiTCR v1.1 was used to align clonotypes to the IMGT TRBV, TRBD and TRBJ reference segments. Only V-J combinations with frequency above 0.0001, covering about 99% of repertoires, were analysed. A TCS score was defined as the ratio between F50 (clonal expansion) and ExV (chaos), using BLOSUM62-based TCRdist between CDR3 peptides within each V-J. Welch's t-statistics and random forest reduced 500 to 650 V-J features to about 12, which were used in a naive Bayes classifier (R e1071). TCRdb's own reprocessing of the public reads used fastp at Q25 and MiXCR and kept productive beta chains. Rows with one shared CDR3 protein collapse into an entry with the most common genes and DNA. TCRdb, not the authors, supplied the V and J calls. The sample contains about 360,000 distinct CDR3 sequences, about 12% of them found a single time. The ten largest clones represent 9.2% of the sample.

The TCR originated in a woman aged 18-35 years with Graves' hyperthyroidism. The V gene is TRBV10-3 and the J gene is TRBJ2-3; 11 of the junction bases match TRBD1. Sequencing was done on a sample of blood. Here the CDR3 is given as CAIGQGAPDTQYF. The DNA sequence is given as TGTGCCATCGGACAGGGGGCACCAGATACGCAGTATTTT.